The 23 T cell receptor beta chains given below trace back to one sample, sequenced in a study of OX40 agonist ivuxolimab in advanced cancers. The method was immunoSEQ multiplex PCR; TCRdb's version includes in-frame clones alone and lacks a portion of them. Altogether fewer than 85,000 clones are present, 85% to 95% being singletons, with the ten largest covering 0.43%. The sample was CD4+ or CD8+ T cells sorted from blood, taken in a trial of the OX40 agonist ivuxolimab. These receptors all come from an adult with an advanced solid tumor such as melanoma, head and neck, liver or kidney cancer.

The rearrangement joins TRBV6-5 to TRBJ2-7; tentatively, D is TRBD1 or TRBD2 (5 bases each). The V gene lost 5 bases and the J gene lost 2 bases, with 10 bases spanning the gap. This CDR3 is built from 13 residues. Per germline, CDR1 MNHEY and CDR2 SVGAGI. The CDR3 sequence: CASSRDGPYEQYF. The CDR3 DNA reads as TGTGCCAGCAGTCGGGACGGTCCCTACGAGCAGTACTTC.

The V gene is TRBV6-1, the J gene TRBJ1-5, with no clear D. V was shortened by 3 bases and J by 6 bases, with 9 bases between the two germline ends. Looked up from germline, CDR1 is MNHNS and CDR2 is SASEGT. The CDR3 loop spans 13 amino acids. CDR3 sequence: CASSEDRGQPQHF. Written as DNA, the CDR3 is TGTGCCAGCAGTGAGGATAGAGGTCAGCCCCAGCATTTT.

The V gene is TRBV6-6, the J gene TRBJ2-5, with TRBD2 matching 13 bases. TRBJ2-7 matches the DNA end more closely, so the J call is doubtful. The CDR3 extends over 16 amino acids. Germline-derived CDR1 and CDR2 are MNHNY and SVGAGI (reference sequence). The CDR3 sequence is CASSSPRLAGGAEQYF. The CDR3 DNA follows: TGTGCCAGCAGTTCACCGAGACTAGCGGGGGGAGCCGAGCAGTACTTC.

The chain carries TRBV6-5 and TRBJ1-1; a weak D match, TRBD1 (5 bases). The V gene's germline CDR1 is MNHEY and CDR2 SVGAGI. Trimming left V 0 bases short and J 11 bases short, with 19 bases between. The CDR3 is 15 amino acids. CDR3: CASSYSNIQGGRAFF. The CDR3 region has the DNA TGTGCCAGCAGTTACTCGAACATCCAGGGTGGAAGGGCTTTCTTT.

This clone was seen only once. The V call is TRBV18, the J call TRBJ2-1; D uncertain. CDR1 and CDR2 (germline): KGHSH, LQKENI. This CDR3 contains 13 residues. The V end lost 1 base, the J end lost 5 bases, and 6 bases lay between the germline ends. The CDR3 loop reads CASSPLKDNEQFF. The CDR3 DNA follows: TGTGCCAGCTCACCACTCAAGGACAATGAGCAGTTCTTC.

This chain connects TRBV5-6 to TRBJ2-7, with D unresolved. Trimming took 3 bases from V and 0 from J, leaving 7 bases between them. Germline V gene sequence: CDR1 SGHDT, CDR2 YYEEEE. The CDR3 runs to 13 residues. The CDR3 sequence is CASSWTGSYEQYF. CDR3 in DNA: TGTGCCAGCAGCTGGACGGGCTCCTACGAGCAGTACTTC.

The CDR3 region is CAISESGGISNQPQHF. In DNA, the CDR3 is TGTGCCATCAGTGAGTCGGGGGGGATTAGCAATCAGCCCCAGCATTTT. The chain employs TRBV10-3 and TRBJ1-5; D is possibly TRBD1 (5 bases). Trimming removed 0 bases from V and 0 bases from J, with 9 bases in between. Looked up from germline, CDR1 is ENHRY and CDR2 is SYGVKD. The length of the CDR3 is 16 residues.

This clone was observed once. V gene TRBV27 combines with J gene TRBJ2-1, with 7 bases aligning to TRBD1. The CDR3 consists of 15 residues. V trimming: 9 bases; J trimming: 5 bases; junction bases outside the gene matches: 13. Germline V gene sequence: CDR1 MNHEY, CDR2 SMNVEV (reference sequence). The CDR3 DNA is TGTGCCAGTGAGTTTACCGGGACAGAAAACAATGAGCAGTTCTTC. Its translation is CASEFTGTENNEQFF.

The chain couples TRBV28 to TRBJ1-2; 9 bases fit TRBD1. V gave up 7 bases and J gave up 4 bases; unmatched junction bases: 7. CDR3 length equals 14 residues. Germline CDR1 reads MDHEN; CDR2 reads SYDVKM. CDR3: CASTQTGGFYGYTF. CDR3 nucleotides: TGTGCCAGCACCCAGACAGGGGGTTTCTATGGCTACACCTTC.

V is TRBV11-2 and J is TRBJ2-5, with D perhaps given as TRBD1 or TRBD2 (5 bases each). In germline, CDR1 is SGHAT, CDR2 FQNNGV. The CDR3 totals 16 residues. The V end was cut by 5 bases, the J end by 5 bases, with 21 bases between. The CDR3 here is CASSPEGRGWGETQYF. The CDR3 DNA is TGTGCCAGCAGCCCAGAGGGAAGGGGCTGGGGGGAGACCCAGTACTTC.

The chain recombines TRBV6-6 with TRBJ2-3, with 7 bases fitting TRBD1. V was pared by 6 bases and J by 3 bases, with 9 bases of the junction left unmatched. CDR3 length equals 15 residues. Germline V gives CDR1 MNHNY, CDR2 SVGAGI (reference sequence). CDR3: CASREQGFETDTQYF. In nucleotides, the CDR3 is TGTGCCAGCAGAGAACAGGGGTTCGAAACAGATACGCAGTATTTT.

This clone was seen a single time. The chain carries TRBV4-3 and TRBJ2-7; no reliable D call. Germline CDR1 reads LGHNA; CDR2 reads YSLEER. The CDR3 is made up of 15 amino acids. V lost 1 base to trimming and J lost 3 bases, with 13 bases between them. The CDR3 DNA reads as TGCGCCAGCAGCCAAGCTTACAGAGCTGACTACGAGCAGTACTTC. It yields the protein CASSQAYRADYEQYF.

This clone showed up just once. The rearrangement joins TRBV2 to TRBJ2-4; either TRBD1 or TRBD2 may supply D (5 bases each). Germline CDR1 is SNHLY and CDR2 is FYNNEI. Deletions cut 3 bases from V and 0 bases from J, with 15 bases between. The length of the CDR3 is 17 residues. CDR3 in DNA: TGTGCCAGCAGTGATATCGGGACCGCGCTAGCCAAAAACATTCAGTACTTC. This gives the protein CASSDIGTALAKNIQYF.

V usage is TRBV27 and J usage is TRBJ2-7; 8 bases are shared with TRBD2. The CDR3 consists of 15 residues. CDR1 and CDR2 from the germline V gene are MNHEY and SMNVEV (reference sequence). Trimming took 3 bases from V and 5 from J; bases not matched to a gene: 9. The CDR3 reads CASSFPGSGRNEQYF. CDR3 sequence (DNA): TGTGCCAGCAGTTTCCCCGGGAGCGGGAGAAACGAGCAGTACTTC.

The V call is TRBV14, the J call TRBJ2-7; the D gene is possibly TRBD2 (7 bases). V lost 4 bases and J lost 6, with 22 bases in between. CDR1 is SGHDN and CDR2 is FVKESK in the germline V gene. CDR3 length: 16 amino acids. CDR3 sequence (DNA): TGTGCCAGCAGCCGTGTGGGGGGGCAGGGGCTCTCCGAGCAGTACTTC. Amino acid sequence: CASSRVGGQGLSEQYF.

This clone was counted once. CDR3 amino acids: CASSQDWGPGLAGSETQYF. CDR3 coding DNA: TGCGCCAGCAGCCAAGACTGGGGGCCGGGACTAGCGGGGTCAGAGACCCAGTACTTC. V and J are TRBV4-3 and TRBJ2-5, with 13 bases that match TRBD2. Germline assignment: CDR1 LGHNA and CDR2 YSLEER. CDR3 length: 19 residues. The V and J ends lost 0 bases and 4 bases, in that order; junction bases with no gene match: 11.

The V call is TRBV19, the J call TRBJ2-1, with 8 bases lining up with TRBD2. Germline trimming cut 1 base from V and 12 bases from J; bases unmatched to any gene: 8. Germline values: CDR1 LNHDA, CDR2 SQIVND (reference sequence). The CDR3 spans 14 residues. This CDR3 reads CASSIAGRALWQFF. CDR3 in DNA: TGTGCCAGTAGTATAGCCGGGAGGGCCCTCTGGCAGTTCTTC. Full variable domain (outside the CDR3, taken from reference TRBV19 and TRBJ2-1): DGGITQSPKYLFRKEGQNVTLSCEQNLNHDAMYWYRQDPGQGLRLIYYSQIVNDFQKGDIAEGYSVSREKKESFPLTVTSAQKNPTAFYLCASSIAGRALWQFFGPGTRLTVL.

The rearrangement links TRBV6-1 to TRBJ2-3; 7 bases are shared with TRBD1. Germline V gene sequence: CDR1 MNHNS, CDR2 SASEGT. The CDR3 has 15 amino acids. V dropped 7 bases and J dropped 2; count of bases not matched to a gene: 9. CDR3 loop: CASMLGQIYTDTQYF. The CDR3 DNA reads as TGTGCCAGCATGTTGGGACAGATATACACAGATACGCAGTATTTT.

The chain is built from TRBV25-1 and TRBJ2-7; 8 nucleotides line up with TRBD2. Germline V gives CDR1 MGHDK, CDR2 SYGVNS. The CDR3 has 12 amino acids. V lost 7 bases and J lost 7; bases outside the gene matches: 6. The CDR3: CASTGGVREQYF. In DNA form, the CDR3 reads TGTGCCAGCACCGGGGGGGTTCGAGAGCAGTACTTC.

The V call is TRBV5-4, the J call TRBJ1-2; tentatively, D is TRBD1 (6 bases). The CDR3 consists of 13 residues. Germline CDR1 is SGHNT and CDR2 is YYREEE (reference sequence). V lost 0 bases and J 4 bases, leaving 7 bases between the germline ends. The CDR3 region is CASSLGRGYGYTF. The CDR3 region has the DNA TGTGCCAGCAGCTTGGGCAGGGGCTATGGCTACACCTTC.

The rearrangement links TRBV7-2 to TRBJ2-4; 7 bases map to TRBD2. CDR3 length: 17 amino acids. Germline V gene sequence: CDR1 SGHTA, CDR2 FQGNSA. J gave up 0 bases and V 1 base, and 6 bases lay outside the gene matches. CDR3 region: CASSLDIAGIAKNIQYF. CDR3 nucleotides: TGTGCCAGCAGCTTAGATATAGCGGGCATAGCCAAAAACATTCAGTACTTC.

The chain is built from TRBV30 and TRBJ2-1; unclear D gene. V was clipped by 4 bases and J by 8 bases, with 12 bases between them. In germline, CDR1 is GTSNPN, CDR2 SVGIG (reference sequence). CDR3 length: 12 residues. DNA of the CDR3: TGTGCCTGGACCCCCGTAGGACATGAGCAGTTCTTC. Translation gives CAWTPVGHEQFF.

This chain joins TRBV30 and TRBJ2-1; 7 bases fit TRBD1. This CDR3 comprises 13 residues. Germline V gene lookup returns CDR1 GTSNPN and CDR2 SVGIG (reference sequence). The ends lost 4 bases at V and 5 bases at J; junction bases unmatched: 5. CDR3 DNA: TGTGCCTGGAACTGGGACAGCAACAATGAGCAGTTCTTC. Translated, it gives CAWNWDSNNEQFF.